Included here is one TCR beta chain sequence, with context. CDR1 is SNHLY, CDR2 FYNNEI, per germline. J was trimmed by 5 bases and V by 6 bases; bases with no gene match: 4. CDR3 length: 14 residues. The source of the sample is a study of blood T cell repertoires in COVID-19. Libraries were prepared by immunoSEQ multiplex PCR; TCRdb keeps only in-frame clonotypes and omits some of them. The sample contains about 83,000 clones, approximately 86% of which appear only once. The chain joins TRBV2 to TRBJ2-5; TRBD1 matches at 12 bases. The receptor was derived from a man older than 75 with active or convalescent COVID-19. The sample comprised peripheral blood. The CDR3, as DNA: TGTGCCAGCAGGCCCGGGACAGGGGGCGAGACCCAGTACTTC. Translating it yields CASRPGTGGETQYF.